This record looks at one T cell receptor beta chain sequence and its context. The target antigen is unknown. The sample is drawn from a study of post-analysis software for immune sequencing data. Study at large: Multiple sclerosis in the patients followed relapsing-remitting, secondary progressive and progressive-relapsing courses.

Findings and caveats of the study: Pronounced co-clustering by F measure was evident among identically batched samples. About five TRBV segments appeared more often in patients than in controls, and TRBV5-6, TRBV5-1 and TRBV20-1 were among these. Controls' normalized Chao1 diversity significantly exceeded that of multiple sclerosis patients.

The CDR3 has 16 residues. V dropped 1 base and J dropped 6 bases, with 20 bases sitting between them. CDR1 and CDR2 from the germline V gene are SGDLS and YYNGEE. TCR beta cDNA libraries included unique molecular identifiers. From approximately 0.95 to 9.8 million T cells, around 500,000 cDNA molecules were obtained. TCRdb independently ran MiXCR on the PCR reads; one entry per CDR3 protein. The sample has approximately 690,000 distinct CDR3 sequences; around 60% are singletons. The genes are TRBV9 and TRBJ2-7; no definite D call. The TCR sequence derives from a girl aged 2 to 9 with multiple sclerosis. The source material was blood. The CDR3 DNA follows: TGTGCCAGCAGCGTAAGTCGAGAGCCCCCTTTTGGCGAGCAGTACTTC. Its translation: CASSVSREPPFGEQYF.